This TCR beta chain was found in a study of blood T cell repertoires in COVID-19. Study at large: The analysed material was cDNA or gDNA that came from T cells, B-cell-depleted T cells, or PBMCs.

The V end was cut by 3 bases, the J end by 6 bases, with 7 bases between. Germline lookup yields CDR1 KGHDR and CDR2 SFDVKD. This CDR3 has 13 residues. Source study methods: Cell counts per sample came from amplifying reference gene primers. Sequencing was performed with immunoSEQ multiplex PCR; in TCRdb, only in-frame clones are kept and a portion is missing. V, J and clone size are taken as reported in that table, and D and trimming were inferred from the DNA itself. The profile shows around 100,000 clones, approximately 91% of them singletons. The TCR sequence derives from a man aged 50-60 years with active COVID-19. The rearrangement links TRBV24-1 to TRBJ2-2; D is unresolved. Sample: peripheral blood. CDR3: CATSDLRPGELFF. In DNA, the CDR3 is TGTGCCACCAGTGATCTCAGGCCCGGGGAGCTGTTTTTT.